The 18 T cell receptor beta chains below were found in one sample sequenced in a study of regulatory T cells in long-lasting Graves disease. Construction of TCR beta libraries relied on iRepertoire HTBI primers and on Arm-PCR targeting CDR3 regions. MiXCR, run by TCRdb on the multiplex PCR reads, gives a single entry per CDR3 protein. The sample lists a few hundred thousand distinct CDR3 sequences, around a quarter seen once, with roughly 30% in the top ten. Indicated time point: persistent/refractory GD, antithyroid drugs over 5 years with positive TRAb. The TCR library was made from RNA extracted from PBMCs. Here the sequenced sample was peripheral blood mononuclear cells (PBMCs), taken when the disease was refractory, from a patient treated with antithyroid drugs. The receptors were sampled from a female donor with Graves disease.

There are many counts of this clonotype. J is TRBJ1-4 and V is TRBV2; TRBD1 matches at 7 bases. Germline V lookup: CDR1 SNHLY, CDR2 FYNNEI. Trimming took 3 bases from V and 7 from J; bases not matched to a gene: 5. This CDR3 comprises 14 residues. The CDR3 reads CASSEETGFEKLFF. The CDR3 nucleotides are TGTGCCAGCAGTGAGGAGACAGGGTTTGAAAAACTGTTTTTT.

This clonotype was seen at least ten times. The chain joins TRBV2 to TRBJ2-5; 9 positions agree with TRBD2. The CDR3 is 17 residues long. V shed 3 bases, J shed 5 bases, and the junction held 13 bases outside the gene matches. CDR1 SNHLY and CDR2 FYNNEI come from the germline V gene. CDR3 in amino acids: CASSEASGTAPAETQYF. Here the CDR3 DNA reads TGTGCCAGCAGTGAGGCTAGCGGGACAGCTCCCGCCGAGACCCAGTACTTC. Based on the CDR3 plus reference TRBV2 and TRBJ2-5, the full variable domain is EPEVTQTPSHQVTQMGQEVILRCVPISNHLYFYWYRQILGQKVEFLVSFYNNEISEKSEIFDDQFSVERPDGSNFTLKIRSTKLEDSAMYFCASSEASGTAPAETQYFGPGTRLLVL.

The genes are TRBV20-1 and TRBJ2-7, with 11 bases aligning to TRBD2. Germline loops: CDR1 DFQATT, CDR2 SNEGSKA (reference sequence). Trimming removed 6 bases from V and 2 bases from J; junction bases left unmatched: 6. The CDR3 runs to 14 residues. CDR3 residues: CSAPTSGIAYEQYF. The CDR3 coding sequence is TGCAGTGCGCCGACTAGCGGGATAGCCTACGAGCAGTACTTC.

The rearrangement links TRBV27 to TRBJ2-2; 9 nucleotides line up with TRBD1. The CDR3 loop spans 17 amino acids. Germline CDR1 is MNHEY and CDR2 is SMNVEV (reference sequence). V shed 5 bases, J shed 6 bases, and the junction held 13 bases outside the gene matches. The CDR3 nucleotides are TGTGCCAGCAGTCTCCTTACAGGGGGCGGATTCTCCGGGGAGCTGTTTTTT. Amino acid sequence: CASSLLTGGGFSGELFF.

In this sample, this clonotype turned up a few times. CDR3 nucleotides: TGTGCCAGCAGTTTCGATGCAGGTTTTGGGGCCAACGTCCTGACTTTC. It yields the protein CASSFDAGFGANVLTF. J is TRBJ2-6 and V is TRBV11-2; D not resolved. Germline CDR1 and CDR2: SGHAT and FQNNGV. The CDR3 extends over 16 amino acids. V lost 6 bases and J lost 3, with 15 bases in between.

The J gene is TRBJ2-5, the V gene TRBV5-1; D unclear. Germline V gene sequence: CDR1 SGHRS, CDR2 YFSETQ. Deletions cut 4 bases from V and 4 bases from J, with 20 bases between. The CDR3 spans 16 residues. CDR3 amino acids: CASSPAVQAGLETQYF. Written as DNA, the CDR3 is TGCGCCAGCAGCCCAGCAGTCCAGGCTGGTCTAGAGACCCAGTACTTC.

The J gene is TRBJ2-3, the V gene TRBV25-1; 7 positions match TRBD2. In germline, CDR1 is MGHDK, CDR2 SYGVNS. Trimming at V came to 0 bases and at J to 1 base, leaving 4 bases not matched to a gene. The CDR3 extends over 16 amino acids. The DNA of the CDR3 is TGTGCCAGCAGTGAATATCGTGGGAGGGGCACAGATACGCAGTATTTT. It is translated as CASSEYRGRGTDTQYF.

There are a few counts of this clonotype. The chain employs TRBV5-1 and TRBJ1-2; D is perhaps TRBD1 (5 bases). Germline CDR1 SGHRS, CDR2 YFSETQ. The V end lost 2 bases, the J end lost 6 bases, and 8 bases lay between the germline ends. This CDR3 spans 12 amino acids. In nucleotides, the CDR3 is TGCGCCAGCAGCTTCCAGGGTGATGGCTACACCTTC. It yields the protein CASSFQGDGYTF.

V and J are TRBV5-1 and TRBJ2-7; possibly TRBD1 or TRBD2 for D (5 bases each). With 4 bases removed from V and 3 bases from J, the gap between germline ends came to 20 bases. Germline V gives CDR1 SGHRS, CDR2 YFSETQ. The CDR3 has 16 residues. The CDR3 DNA reads as TGCGCCAGCAGCCCCTCGGCTCGGGGACGGATCTACGAGCAGTACTTC. Its translation: CASSPSARGRIYEQYF.

The sample holds many counts of this clonotype. The J gene is TRBJ1-1, the V gene TRBV30; 10 bases line up with TRBD1. The ends lost 7 bases at V and 5 bases at J; junction bases unmatched: 7. Germline-derived CDR1 and CDR2 are GTSNPN and SVGIG (reference sequence). The CDR3 sequence is 13 residues long. The CDR3 region is CASPGQGRTEAFF. In DNA, the CDR3 is TGTGCCTCGCCGGGACAGGGGAGAACTGAAGCTTTCTTT.

Ten or more counts support this clonotype. The rearrangement uses TRBV2 and TRBJ2-7, with D possibly TRBD1 on 5 matching bases. This CDR3 has 15 residues. Germline CDR1 is SNHLY and CDR2 is FYNNEI. Deletions cut 2 bases from V and 0 bases from J, with 11 bases between. CDR3 nucleotide sequence: TGTGCCAGCAGTGAAAGTCCAGGGTCCTCCTACGAGCAGTACTTC. It encodes CASSESPGSSYEQYF.

As for this clonotype: This sequence may be a read error, since a much larger clone differs from it by one base. This chain joins TRBV20-1 and TRBJ2-5; 9 nucleotides line up with TRBD2. This CDR3 comprises 13 residues. Per germline, CDR1 DFQATT and CDR2 SNEGSKA (reference sequence). In nucleotides, the CDR3 is TGCAGTGCTTTCAGACTAGCGGCGGAGACCCGGTACTTC. This gives the protein CSAFRLAAETRYF.

This clonotype was observed a handful of times. The rearrangement uses TRBV29-1 and TRBJ2-2; no definite D call. In germline, CDR1 is SQVTM, CDR2 ANQGSEA. Deletions cut 5 bases from V and 5 bases from J, with 9 bases between. The CDR3 sequence is 12 residues long. The CDR3 DNA follows: TGCAGCGTTTGTGCCCAAACCGGGGAGCTGTTTTTT. Protein sequence: CSVCAQTGELFF.

There are a few counts of this clonotype. The genes are TRBV6-2 or TRBV6-3 and TRBJ2-7; 10 positions match TRBD1. The length of the CDR3 is 15 residues. The germline V gene has CDR1 MNHEY and CDR2 SVGEGT. V dropped 7 bases and J dropped 6; count of bases not matched to a gene: 12. CDR3 sequence reads: CASTTPADRGGEQYF. CDR3 coding DNA: TGTGCCAGCACCACCCCCGCGGACAGGGGGGGCGAGCAGTACTTC.

This clonotype was counted between two and nine times. V gene TRBV29-1 combines with J gene TRBJ2-7; TRBD1 might be the D (7 bases). V was pared by 4 bases and J by 4 bases, with 17 bases between. In germline, CDR1 is SQVTM, CDR2 ANQGSEA. The CDR3 spans 14 residues. The CDR3 DNA is TGCAGCGTTGTCCCCAGGGGGGCAACGTACGAGCAGTACTTC. It codes for CSVVPRGATYEQYF.

The J gene is TRBJ2-5, the V gene TRBV20-1; D is possibly TRBD1 (6 bases). V lost 0 bases and J 1 base, leaving 18 bases between the germline ends. The germline gives CDR1 DFQATT, CDR2 SNEGSKA (reference sequence). The CDR3 length is 17 residues. CDR3 sequence reads: CSARDTGRATLQETQYF. DNA of the CDR3: TGCAGTGCTAGAGATACAGGGCGAGCGACCCTCCAAGAGACCCAGTACTTC.

This clonotype was found a few times. One end of the junction fails to match germline, which may point to a read error. The chain links TRBV3-1 to TRBJ2-5; no reliable D call. Germline loops: CDR1 LGHDT, CDR2 YNNKEL (reference sequence). This CDR3 region has 12 residues. CDR3 region: CASSQGGSPFRF. CDR3 in DNA: TGTGCCAGCAGCCAAGGTGGCAGCCCCTTCCGCTTC.

This clonotype showed up just a few times. The CDR3 here is CAWSVAGRAYEQYF. The DNA for the CDR3 is TGTGCCTGGAGTGTAGCGGGACGAGCCTACGAGCAGTACTTC. The chain joins TRBV30 to TRBJ2-7; 7 positions agree with TRBD2. With V trimmed by 0 bases and J by 2 bases, 4 bases remained unmatched. Germline values: CDR1 GTSNPN, CDR2 SVGIG (reference sequence). The CDR3 has 14 residues.